Sequencing of this T cell receptor (beta chain) was carried out in a study of CD8 T cells in ankylosing spondylitis. General study results and limits: Among TCR beta sequences, a motif of eight highly homologous variants appeared characteristic of ankylosing spondylitis blood. The authors reported significant enrichment of disease-linked clones in matched ankylosing spondylitis synovial fluid.

Germline CDR1 reads SGHTA; CDR2 reads FQGTGA. This CDR3 has 17 residues. V dropped 2 bases and J dropped 2; count of bases not matched to a gene: 9. This clonotype came up many times. Antigen: not known. TCRdb reanalysed the 5' RACE reads using MiXCR and keeps one entry per CDR3 protein. The sample includes roughly 86,000 distinct CDR3 sequences, about 9% of them seen just once. The V call is TRBV7-3, the J call TRBJ2-5; TRBD2 aligns across 9 bases. The sequenced material came from blood, either unsorted or a sorted T cell fraction (not recorded which). This TCR came from a male donor with ankylosing spondylitis or in good health (not recorded which). DNA for the CDR3: TGTGCCAGCAGCTTATCAGCGGGGGGCCCCAAGCAAGAGACCCAGTACTTC. Its translation is CASSLSAGGPKQETQYF.